Following are 23 T cell receptor beta chains from one sample sequenced in a study of T cells in Graves' hyperthyroidism and ophthalmopathy. TCR beta CDR3 region amplification was performed from RNA transcripts. In the first-round RT-PCR of the TCR CDR3, the HTBI primer set was used. MiXCR, applied by TCRdb to the multiplex PCR reads, yields one record per CDR3 protein. The table lists around 760,000 distinct CDR3 sequences, under 45% of them singletons, with about a third in the top ten. The sequenced sample was blood. The receptors come from a woman in her 40s with Graves' hyperthyroidism.

This clonotype appeared a single time. The CDR3 region has the DNA TGTGCCAGCAGCCTAGACAGGGGGCAGGCAGATGGCTACACCTTC. This sequence encodes CASSLDRGQADGYTF. This chain uses TRBV7-2 with TRBJ1-2, with 10 bases fitting TRBD1. Unmatched junction bases numbered 9, after V lost 5 bases and J lost 6 bases. The CDR3 consists of 15 residues. Germline CDR1 is SGHTA and CDR2 is FQGNSA.

Of note for this clonotype: A much bigger clone sits one base away, suggesting this may be a read error. The chain combines TRBV20-1 with TRBJ1-1; a possible D gene is TRBD1 (6 bases). Trimming took 6 bases from V and 4 from J, leaving 12 bases between them. This CDR3 contains 12 residues. The V gene's germline CDR1 is DFQATT and CDR2 SNEGSKA (reference sequence). CDR3 DNA: TGCAGTGCAAAGGGGGGATTCACTGAAGCTTTCTTT. Its translation is CSAKGGFTEAFF.

This clonotype was recorded many times. The chain couples TRBV4-3 to TRBJ1-4; D unclear. V was shortened by 0 bases and J by 0 bases, with 5 bases between the two germline ends. This CDR3 contains 15 residues. The germline CDR1 and CDR2 sequences are LGHNA and YSLEER. CDR3 sequence: CASSQDSTTNEKLFF. CDR3 sequence (DNA): TGCGCCAGCAGCCAAGACAGTACAACTAATGAAAAACTGTTTTTT.

This chain connects TRBV20-1 to TRBJ2-5; 11 nucleotides align to TRBD1. After removal of 5 bases from V and 3 bases from J, the junction contained 8 bases not matched to a gene. This CDR3 is built from 15 residues. Germline values: CDR1 DFQATT, CDR2 SNEGSKA (reference sequence). This CDR3 reads CSAGKRDRGKETQYF. The CDR3 nucleotides are TGCAGTGCTGGAAAGAGGGACAGGGGGAAAGAGACCCAGTACTTC.

In this sample, this clonotype turned up many times. This chain uses TRBV29-1 with TRBJ1-4; D not resolved. Trimming took 7 bases from V and 7 from J, leaving 16 bases between them. The CDR3 sequence is 13 residues long. Per the germline V gene, CDR1 is SQVTM and CDR2 is ANQGSEA. The CDR3 DNA reads as TGCAGCGCAAGGGCAGCTGCGGGTGAAAAACTGTTTTTT. Residues: CSARAAAGEKLFF.

This clonotype was seen ten or more times. The gene calls are TRBV29-1 and TRBJ2-7; tentatively, D is TRBD2 (6 bases). Germline V gene lookup returns CDR1 SQVTM and CDR2 ANQGSEA. The CDR3 extends over 12 amino acids. With 3 bases removed from V and 6 bases from J, the gap between germline ends came to 12 bases. The CDR3 region is CSVEVAGPEQYF. CDR3 DNA: TGCAGCGTTGAGGTGGCGGGACCCGAGCAGTACTTC.

This clonotype has more than one count but fewer than ten. The chain carries TRBV10-3 and TRBJ1-5; D may be TRBD1 (6 bases). V was clipped by 3 bases and J by 5 bases, with 8 bases between them. CDR3 length: 13 amino acids. Germline lookup yields CDR1 ENHRY and CDR2 SYGVKD. CDR3 DNA sequence: TGTGCCATCAGTGACAGGGGTTATCAGCCCCAGCATTTT. Translating it yields CAISDRGYQPQHF.

The rearrangement joins TRBV15 to TRBJ2-7; 10 nucleotides agree with TRBD1. The CDR3 contains 17 residues. Germline trimming cut 0 bases from V and 4 bases from J; bases unmatched to any gene: 9. From germline, CDR1 is LNHNV and CDR2 YYDKDF (reference sequence). This CDR3 reads CATSRDMGQGIIYEQYF. In DNA form, the CDR3 reads TGTGCCACCAGCAGAGATATGGGACAGGGGATCATATACGAGCAGTACTTC.

This clonotype came up a few times. The chain carries TRBV6-2 or TRBV6-3 and TRBJ2-7; TRBD1 might be the D (5 bases). The CDR3 has 14 amino acids. Per the germline V gene, CDR1 is MNHEY and CDR2 is SVGEGT. V lost 7 bases to trimming and J lost 2 bases, with 15 bases between them. CDR3 in amino acids: CASKLGVFTYEQYF. CDR3 DNA sequence: TGTGCCAGCAAGTTAGGGGTCTTCACCTACGAGCAGTACTTC.

This chain links TRBV7-8 with TRBJ2-5, with 8 bases that match TRBD2. The CDR3 consists of 16 residues. Trimming removed 5 bases from V and 5 bases from J; junction bases left unmatched: 13. Germline CDR1 reads SGHVS; CDR2 reads FQNEAQ. CDR3 DNA sequence: TGTGCCAGCAGCCGCTACCCGGGACTAGGGGGGGAGACCCAGTACTTC. Its translation is CASSRYPGLGGETQYF.

J is TRBJ1-4 and V is TRBV9; 9 bases map to TRBD1. The CDR3 has 12 amino acids. Trimming cost V 5 bases and J 8 bases; bases outside gene matches: 1. Germline V gives CDR1 SGDLS, CDR2 YYNGEE. CDR3 DNA: TGTGCCAGCAGGGGACAGGGAGAAAAACTGTTTTTT. This gives the protein CASRGQGEKLFF. Using reference TRBV9 and TRBJ1-4 for the parts outside the CDR3, the full variable domain is DSGVTQTPKHLITATGQRVTLRCSPRSGDLSVYWYQQSLDQGLQFLIQYYNGEERAKGNILERFSAQQFPDLHSELNLSSLELGDSALYFCASRGQGEKLFFGSGTQLSVL.

The V gene is TRBV2, the J gene TRBJ1-1; D is unresolved. The CDR3 consists of 11 residues. Trimming shortened V by 9 bases and J by 11 bases, and 16 bases separated the two germline ends. The germline CDR1 and CDR2 sequences are SNHLY and FYNNEI. The CDR3 protein is CARIVGLRAFF. The CDR3 DNA sequence: TGTGCCAGGATTGTAGGGTTGCGGGCTTTCTTT.

This clonotype came up a few times. The V gene is TRBV5-1, the J gene TRBJ2-2, with TRBD1 identical over 7 bases. This CDR3 spans 15 amino acids. Germline-derived CDR1 and CDR2 are SGHRS and YFSETQ. Losses at the gene ends were 2 bases for V and 4 bases for J; bases not matched to a gene: 5. CDR3 residues: CASSFDRASTGELFF. DNA of the CDR3: TGCGCCAGCAGCTTCGACAGGGCGAGCACCGGGGAGCTGTTTTTT. The full variable domain, completed using reference TRBV5-1 and TRBJ2-2, is KAGVTQTPRYLIKTRGQQVTLSCSPISGHRSVSWYQQTPGQGLQFLFEYFSETQRNKGNFPGRFSGRQFSNSRSEMNVSTLELGDSALYLCASSFDRASTGELFFGEGSRLTVL.

With regard to this clonotype: Just one base apart from a much larger clone, this may be a read error. The chain couples TRBV10-2 to TRBJ2-7; 8 bases map to TRBD1. Germline CDR1 WSHSY, CDR2 SAAADI. Germline trimming cut 10 bases from V and 6 bases from J; bases unmatched to any gene: 17. The CDR3 covers 15 residues. This chain's CDR3 is CAIPPKDRAPCEQYF. CDR3 DNA sequence: TGCGCCATCCCACCAAAGGACAGGGCACCCTGCGAGCAGTACTTC.

This chain connects TRBV12-3 or TRBV12-4 to TRBJ2-2; D is perhaps TRBD1 (7 bases). Trimming pared 3 bases from V and 9 bases from J, leaving 14 bases between. The CDR3 covers 14 residues. CDR3 residues: CASSFAGGRRELFF. DNA for the CDR3: TGTGCCAGCAGTTTTGCAGGGGGGAGGAGGGAGCTGTTTTTT.

This clonotype showed up just once. With a much larger clone just one base away, this may be a read error. J is TRBJ1-2 and V is TRBV7-9, with 10 bases aligning to TRBD1. CDR3 length: 15 amino acids. Germline V gene sequence: CDR1 SEHNR, CDR2 FQNEAQ (reference sequence). CDR3 DNA sequence: TGTGCCAGCAGCTCCGGGACAGGGGCCTTATTTGGCTACGCCTTC. The encoded protein is CASSSGTGALFGYAF.

This clonotype was seen at least ten times. The chain carries TRBV2 and TRBJ2-7; TRBD2 agrees at 13 bases. The J segment lost 5 bases and the V segment lost 7 bases, leaving 8 bases of the junction unmatched. The germline V gene encodes CDR1 SNHLY and CDR2 FYNNEI. The CDR3 totals 15 residues. The CDR3 protein is CASNQLAGGRDEQYF. CDR3 nucleotides: TGTGCCAGCAACCAACTAGCGGGAGGGAGAGACGAGCAGTACTTC.

The V and J genes are TRBV7-9 and TRBJ1-1; D gene ambiguous. CDR3 length: 12 amino acids. V lost 5 bases, J lost 7 bases, and 11 bases lay in between. CDR1 and CDR2 (germline): SEHNR, FQNEAQ (reference sequence). The CDR3 loop is CASSQVTGEAFF. CDR3 bases: TGTGCCAGCAGCCAGGTAACTGGTGAAGCTTTCTTT. The full variable domain, its missing parts supplied by reference TRBV7-9 and TRBJ1-1, is DTGVSQNPRHKITKRGQNVTFRCDPISEHNRLYWYRQTLGQGPEFLTYFQNEAQLEKSRLLSDRFSAERPKGSFSTLEIQRTEQGDSAMYLCASSQVTGEAFFGQGTRLTVV.

The V and J genes are TRBV12-3 or TRBV12-4 and TRBJ2-7; D unclear. This CDR3 contains 13 residues. The V and J ends lost 7 bases and 5 bases respectively, with 15 bases between them. The CDR3 loop reads CASTSGFHNEQYF. The CDR3 nucleotides are TGTGCCAGCACCTCAGGATTTCACAACGAGCAGTACTTC.

The chain is built from TRBV28 and TRBJ2-7, with TRBD1 as a possible D gene (5 bases). V lost 6 bases and J 7 bases, leaving 16 bases between the germline ends. This CDR3 has 13 amino acids. Germline CDR1 is MDHEN and CDR2 is SYDVKM. CDR3 loop: CASRQVTWGEQYF. The CDR3 coding sequence is TGTGCCAGCAGACAGGTGACCTGGGGAGAGCAGTACTTC.

The V call is TRBV2, the J call TRBJ1-4; a weak D match, TRBD1 (6 bases). The CDR3 contains 14 residues. Trimming removed 2 bases from V and 8 bases from J, with 12 bases in between. Germline values: CDR1 SNHLY, CDR2 FYNNEI. CDR3 nucleotides: TGTGCCAGCAGTGAAAGGGGGGCAATGGAAAAACTGTTTTTT. This encodes CASSERGAMEKLFF.

The chain uses TRBV2 and TRBJ2-2; no clear D gene. V lost 4 bases, J lost 3 bases, and 12 bases lay in between. The CDR3 runs to 15 residues. CDR1 SNHLY and CDR2 FYNNEI come from the germline V gene. The CDR3 loop is CASSAGASDTGELFF. The CDR3 DNA reads TGTGCCAGCAGTGCGGGTGCATCGGACACCGGGGAGCTGTTTTTT.

The chain recombines TRBV7-2 with TRBJ2-5; 13 bases are shared with TRBD2. Germline values: CDR1 SGHTA, CDR2 FQGNSA. With 5 bases clipped from V and 4 bases from J, the junction kept 10 bases outside the gene matches. The CDR3 is 17 amino acids. The chain's CDR3 is CASSQQLGLAGVETQYF. CDR3 nucleotides: TGTGCCAGCAGCCAACAGTTAGGACTAGCGGGAGTAGAGACCCAGTACTTC.